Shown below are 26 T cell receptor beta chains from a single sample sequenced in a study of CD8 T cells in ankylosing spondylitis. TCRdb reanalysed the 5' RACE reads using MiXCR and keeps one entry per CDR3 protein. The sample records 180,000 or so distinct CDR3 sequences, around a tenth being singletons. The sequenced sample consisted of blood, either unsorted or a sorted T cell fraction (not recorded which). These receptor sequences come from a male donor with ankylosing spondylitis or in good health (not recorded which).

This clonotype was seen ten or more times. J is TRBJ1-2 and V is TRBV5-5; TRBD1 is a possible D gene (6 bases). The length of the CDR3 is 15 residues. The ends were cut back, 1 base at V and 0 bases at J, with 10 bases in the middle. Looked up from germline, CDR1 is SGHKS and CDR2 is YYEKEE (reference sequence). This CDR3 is CASSLQTGPNYGYTF. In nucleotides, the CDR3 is TGTGCCAGCAGCTTGCAAACAGGGCCTAACTATGGCTACACCTTC.

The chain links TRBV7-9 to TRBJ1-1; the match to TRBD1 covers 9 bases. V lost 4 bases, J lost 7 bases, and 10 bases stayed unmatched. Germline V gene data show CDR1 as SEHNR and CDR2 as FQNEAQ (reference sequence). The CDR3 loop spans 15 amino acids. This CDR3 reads CASSSTRQGEGEAFF. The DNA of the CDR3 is TGTGCCAGCAGCTCTACCCGACAGGGGGAGGGTGAAGCTTTCTTT.

CDR3 nucleotides: TGTGCCAGCAGCCAAGCAGGGCGGACGTTCGGCGGGGAGCTGTTTTTT. Protein product: CASSQAGRTFGGELFF. This rearrangement joins TRBV4-2 to TRBJ2-2; a possible D gene is TRBD1 (5 bases). Germline-derived CDR1 and CDR2 are LGHNA and YNFKEQ. The germline V and J ends were trimmed by 1 base and 7 bases, with 16 bases remaining between them. The CDR3 loop spans 16 amino acids.

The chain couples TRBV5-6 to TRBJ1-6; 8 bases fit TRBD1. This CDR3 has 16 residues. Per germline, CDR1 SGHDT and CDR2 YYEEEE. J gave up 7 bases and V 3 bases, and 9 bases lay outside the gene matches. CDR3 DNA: TGTGCCAGCAGCTCCCTGCAGGGGGCTGAGAATTCACCCCTCCACTTT. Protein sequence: CASSSLQGAENSPLHF.

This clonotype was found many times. Here the CDR3 reads CSASRRSPDNNQPQHF. The CDR3 DNA is TGCAGTGCTAGTAGGAGGTCCCCCGATAACAATCAGCCCCAGCATTTT. The gene calls are TRBV20-1 and TRBJ1-5; D unresolved. This CDR3 contains 16 residues. The germline V and J ends were trimmed by 3 bases and 3 bases, with 18 bases remaining between them. From germline, CDR1 is DFQATT and CDR2 SNEGSKA (reference sequence).

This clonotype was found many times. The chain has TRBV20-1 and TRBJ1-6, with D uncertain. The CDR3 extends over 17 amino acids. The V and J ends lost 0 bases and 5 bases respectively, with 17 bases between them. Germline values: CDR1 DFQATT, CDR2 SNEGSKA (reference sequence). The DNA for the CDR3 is TGCAGTGCTAGAGATAGTCGTTCGATCCGGGATAATTCACCCCTCCACTTT. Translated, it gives CSARDSRSIRDNSPLHF.

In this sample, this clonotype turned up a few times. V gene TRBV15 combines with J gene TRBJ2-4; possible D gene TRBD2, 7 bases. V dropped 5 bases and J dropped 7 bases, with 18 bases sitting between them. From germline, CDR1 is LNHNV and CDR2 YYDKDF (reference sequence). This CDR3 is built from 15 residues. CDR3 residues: CATSGLGGDTNIQYF. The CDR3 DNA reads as TGTGCCACCAGCGGCCTTGGGGGGGACACCAACATTCAGTACTTC.

CDR3 nucleotide sequence: TGTGCCAGCAGCAATGCATGGGACTGGGACAATGAGCAGTTCTTC. It specifies CASSNAWDWDNEQFF. J is TRBJ2-1 and V is TRBV7-2; the D gene is possibly TRBD2 (6 bases). The CDR3 consists of 15 residues. The germline V gene has CDR1 SGHTA and CDR2 FQGNSA. V was shortened by 5 bases and J by 5 bases, with 16 bases between the two germline ends.

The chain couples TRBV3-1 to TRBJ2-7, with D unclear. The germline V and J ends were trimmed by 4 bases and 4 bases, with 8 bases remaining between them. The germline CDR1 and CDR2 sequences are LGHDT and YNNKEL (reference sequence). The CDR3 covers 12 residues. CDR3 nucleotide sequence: TGTGCCAGCAGCCTAAACCGTTACGAGCAGTACTTC. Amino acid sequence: CASSLNRYEQYF.

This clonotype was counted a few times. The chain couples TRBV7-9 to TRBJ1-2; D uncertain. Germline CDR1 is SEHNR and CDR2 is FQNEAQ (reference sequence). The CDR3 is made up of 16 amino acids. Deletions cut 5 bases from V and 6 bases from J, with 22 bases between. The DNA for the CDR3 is TGTGCCAGCAGCCCTACACTCGCGGCGGAGCCTGATGGCTACACCTTC. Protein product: CASSPTLAAEPDGYTF.

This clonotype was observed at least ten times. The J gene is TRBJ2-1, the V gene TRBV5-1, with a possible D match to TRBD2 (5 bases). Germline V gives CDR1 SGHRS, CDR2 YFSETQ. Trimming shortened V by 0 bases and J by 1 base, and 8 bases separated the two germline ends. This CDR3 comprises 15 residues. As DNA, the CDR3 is TGCGCCAGCAGCTTGGGACTAACATCCTACAATGAGCAGTTCTTC. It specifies CASSLGLTSYNEQFF. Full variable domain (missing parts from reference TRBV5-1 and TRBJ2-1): KAGVTQTPRYLIKTRGQQVTLSCSPISGHRSVSWYQQTPGQGLQFLFEYFSETQRNKGNFPGRFSGRQFSNSRSEMNVSTLELGDSALYLCASSLGLTSYNEQFFGPGTRLTVL.

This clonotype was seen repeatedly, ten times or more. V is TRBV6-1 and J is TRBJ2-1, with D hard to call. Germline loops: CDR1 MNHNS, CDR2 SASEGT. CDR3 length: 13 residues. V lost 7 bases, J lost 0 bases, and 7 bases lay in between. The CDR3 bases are TGTGCCAGCATAATGAGCTCCTACAATGAGCAGTTCTTC. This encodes CASIMSSYNEQFF.

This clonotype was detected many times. CDR3 region: CASSPEGFNYGYTF. The CDR3 nucleotides are TGCGCCAGCAGCCCGGAGGGATTTAACTATGGCTACACCTTC. The chain joins TRBV5-1 to TRBJ1-2; D gene uncertain. The germline V gene encodes CDR1 SGHRS and CDR2 YFSETQ. With 4 bases removed from V and 1 base from J, the gap between germline ends came to 11 bases. The CDR3 is 14 residues long.

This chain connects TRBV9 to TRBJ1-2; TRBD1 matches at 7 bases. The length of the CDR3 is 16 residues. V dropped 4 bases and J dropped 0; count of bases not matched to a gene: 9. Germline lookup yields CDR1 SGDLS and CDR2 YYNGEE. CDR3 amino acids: CASSSTNRGSNYGYTF. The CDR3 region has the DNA TGTGCCAGCAGCTCCACCAACAGGGGATCTAACTATGGCTACACCTTC.

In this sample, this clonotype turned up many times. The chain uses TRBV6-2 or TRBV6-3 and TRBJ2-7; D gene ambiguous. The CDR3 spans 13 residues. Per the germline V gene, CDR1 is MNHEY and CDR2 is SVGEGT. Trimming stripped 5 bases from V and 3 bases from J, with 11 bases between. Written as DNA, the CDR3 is TGTGCCAGCAGTCAGGACGGTGACTACGAGCAGTACTTC. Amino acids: CASSQDGDYEQYF.

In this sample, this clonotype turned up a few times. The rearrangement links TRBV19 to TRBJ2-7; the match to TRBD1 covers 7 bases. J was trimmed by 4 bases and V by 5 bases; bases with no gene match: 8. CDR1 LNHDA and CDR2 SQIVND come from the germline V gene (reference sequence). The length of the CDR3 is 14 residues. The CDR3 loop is CASSPRTGFYEQYF. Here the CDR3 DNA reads TGTGCCAGTAGTCCGCGGACAGGCTTTTACGAGCAGTACTTC.

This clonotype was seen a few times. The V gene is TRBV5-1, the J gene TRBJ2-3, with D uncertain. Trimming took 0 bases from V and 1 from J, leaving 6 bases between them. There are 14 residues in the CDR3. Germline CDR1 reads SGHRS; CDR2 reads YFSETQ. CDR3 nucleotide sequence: TGCGCCAGCAGCTTGGGGCACGGCACAGATACGCAGTATTTT. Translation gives CASSLGHGTDTQYF.

The CDR3 loop is CSVEWAVSGTGAEQYF. DNA of the CDR3: TGCAGCGTTGAATGGGCCGTGTCGGGGACAGGCGCCGAGCAGTACTTC. The rearrangement joins TRBV29-1 to TRBJ2-7, with 8 positions matching TRBD1. Germline trimming cut 2 bases from V and 6 bases from J; bases unmatched to any gene: 15. The CDR3 is 16 amino acids. Germline CDR1 SQVTM, CDR2 ANQGSEA.

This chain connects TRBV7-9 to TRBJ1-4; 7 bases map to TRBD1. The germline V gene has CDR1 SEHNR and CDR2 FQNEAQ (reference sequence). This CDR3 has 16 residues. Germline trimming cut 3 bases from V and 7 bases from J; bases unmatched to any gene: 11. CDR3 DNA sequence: TGTGCCAGCAGCTTCGGTGGGGACAGTTATATTGAAAAACTGTTTTTT. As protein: CASSFGGDSYIEKLFF.

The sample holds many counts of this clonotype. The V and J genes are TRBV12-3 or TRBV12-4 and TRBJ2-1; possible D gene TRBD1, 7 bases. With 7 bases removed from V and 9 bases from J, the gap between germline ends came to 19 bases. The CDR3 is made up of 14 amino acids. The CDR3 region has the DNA TGTGCCAGCACCCGGGACAGCGGGTCAATTGAGCAGTTCTTC. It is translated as CASTRDSGSIEQFF.

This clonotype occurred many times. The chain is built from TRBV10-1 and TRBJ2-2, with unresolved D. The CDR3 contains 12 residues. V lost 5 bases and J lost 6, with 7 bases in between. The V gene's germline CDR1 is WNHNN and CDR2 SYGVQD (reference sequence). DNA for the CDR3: TGCGCCAGCAGTCGACACTCCGGGGAGCTGTTTTTT. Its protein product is CASSRHSGELFF.

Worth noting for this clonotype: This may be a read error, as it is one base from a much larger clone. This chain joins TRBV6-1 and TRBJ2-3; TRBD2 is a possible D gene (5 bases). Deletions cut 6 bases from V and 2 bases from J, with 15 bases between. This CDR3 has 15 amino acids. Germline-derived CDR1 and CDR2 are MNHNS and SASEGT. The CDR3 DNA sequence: TGTGCCAGCAGGCGGGTCGACCTGGTCACAGATACGCAGTATTTT. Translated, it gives CASRRVDLVTDTQYF.

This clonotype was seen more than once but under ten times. The CDR3 protein is CASSLAGGSSYEQYF. CDR3 coding DNA: TGCGCCAGCAGTTTAGCGGGGGGAAGCTCCTACGAGCAGTACTTC. V usage is TRBV10-2 and J usage is TRBJ2-7; 10 positions match TRBD2. After removal of 5 bases from V and 0 bases from J, the junction contained 4 bases not matched to a gene. This CDR3 contains 15 residues. CDR1 is WSHSY and CDR2 is SAAADI in the germline V gene.

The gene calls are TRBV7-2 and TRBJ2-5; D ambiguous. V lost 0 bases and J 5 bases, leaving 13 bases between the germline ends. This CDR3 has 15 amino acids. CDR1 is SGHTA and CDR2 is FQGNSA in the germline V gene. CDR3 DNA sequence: TGTGCCAGCAGCTTAGCGCGCTTGCTTGGGGAGACCCAGTACTTC. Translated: CASSLARLLGETQYF.

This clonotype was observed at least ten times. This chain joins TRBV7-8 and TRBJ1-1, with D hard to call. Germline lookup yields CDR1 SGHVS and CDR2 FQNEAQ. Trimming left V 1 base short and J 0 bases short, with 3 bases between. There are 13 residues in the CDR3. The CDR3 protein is CASSLGMNTEAFF. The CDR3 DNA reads TGTGCCAGCAGCTTAGGGATGAACACTGAAGCTTTCTTT.

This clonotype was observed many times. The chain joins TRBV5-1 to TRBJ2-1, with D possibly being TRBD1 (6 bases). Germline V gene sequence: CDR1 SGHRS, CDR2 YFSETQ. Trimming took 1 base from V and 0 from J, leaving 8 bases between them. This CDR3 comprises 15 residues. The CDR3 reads CASSLNRVSYNEQFF. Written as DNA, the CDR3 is TGCGCCAGCAGCTTGAACAGGGTCTCCTACAATGAGCAGTTCTTC.